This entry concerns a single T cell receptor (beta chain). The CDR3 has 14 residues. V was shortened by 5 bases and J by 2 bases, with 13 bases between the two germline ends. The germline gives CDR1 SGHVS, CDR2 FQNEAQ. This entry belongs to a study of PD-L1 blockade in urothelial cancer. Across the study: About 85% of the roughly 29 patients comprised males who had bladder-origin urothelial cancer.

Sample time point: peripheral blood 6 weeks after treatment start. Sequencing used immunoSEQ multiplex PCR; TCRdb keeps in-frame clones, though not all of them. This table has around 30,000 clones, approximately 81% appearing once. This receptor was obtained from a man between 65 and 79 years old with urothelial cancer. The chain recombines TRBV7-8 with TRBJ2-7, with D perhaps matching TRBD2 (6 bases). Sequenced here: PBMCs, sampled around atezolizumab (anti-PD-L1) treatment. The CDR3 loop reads CASSLWRGAYEQYF. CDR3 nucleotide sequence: TGTGCCAGCAGCCTCTGGCGGGGAGCCTACGAGCAGTACTTC.